This section outlines one T cell receptor (beta chain) sequence together with its context. Its antigen is still unknown. This CDR3 is also generated by other DNA sequences in the sample. The data derive from a study of T cell responses to AZD1222 COVID-19 vaccine. General study findings and limits: Most donors were white British, females outnumbered males, and clonal diversity was possibly underestimated. Reports say nearly half of spike-specific TCRs go after unmutated variant regions. Repertoires were sampled only after the peak T cell response.

Germline CDR1 and CDR2: SGHRS and YFSETQ. Trimming cost V 2 bases and J 0 bases; bases outside gene matches: 1. This CDR3 spans 15 amino acids. Clones were read by immunoSEQ multiplex PCR, and TCRdb kept only the in-frame ones, dropping some. The sample shows about 93,000 clones, around 89% of them seen only once. Second-dose intervals near 4 or 12 weeks were combined. This clonotype originated in an adult who received the AZD1222 COVID-19 vaccine. Source: peripheral blood, taken 28 days after the second AZD1222 dose. V gene TRBV5-1 combines with J gene TRBJ2-1, with TRBD2 matching over 8 bases. In DNA, the CDR3 is TGCGCCAGCAGCTTAGCGGGGGACTCCTACAATGAGCAGTTCTTC. Its protein product is CASSLAGDSYNEQFF.